These 13 T cell receptor beta chains were sequenced from one sample in a study of post-analysis software for immune sequencing data. Unique molecular identifiers were present in the TCR beta cDNA libraries. TCRdb processed the PCR reads anew with MiXCR; each CDR3 protein has one entry. Of 650,000 to 850,000 distinct CDR3 sequences detected, about 57% appear once; the ten largest clones hold roughly 4.4%. Their antigens remain unidentified. Study-wide points: Patients used about 5 TRBV segments, including TRBV5-6, TRBV5-1 and TRBV20-1, more often than controls.

Sequenced material: blood. Receptors originate from a girl aged 5 to 17 with multiple sclerosis.

This clonotype has just one count. The rearrangement uses TRBV14 and TRBJ1-2; D gene ambiguous. The CDR3 has 15 residues. The V gene lost 3 bases and the J gene lost 4 bases, with 15 bases spanning the gap. Germline V gene lookup returns CDR1 SGHDN and CDR2 FVKESK. This CDR3 is CASSQGASPGYGYTF. As DNA, the CDR3 is TGTGCCAGCAGCCAGGGCGCCAGCCCTGGCTATGGCTACACCTTC.

This chain uses TRBV12-3 or TRBV12-4 with TRBJ2-1; 10 bases are a match to TRBD2. The CDR3 runs 14 residues. V lost 6 bases and J lost 1; bases outside the gene matches: 0. As DNA, the CDR3 is TGTGCCAGCAGACTAGCGGGGTCCTACAATGAGCAGTTCTTC. Encoded protein: CASRLAGSYNEQFF.

The genes are TRBV7-2 and TRBJ2-3; maybe TRBD2 (6 bases). CDR3 length: 19 amino acids. Per germline, CDR1 SGHTA and CDR2 FQGNSA. V shed 4 bases and J shed 4 bases, with 27 bases lying between them. The CDR3 DNA follows: TGTGCCAGCAGCTGGGACTTACCTGGATATCCCGACCCCGCAGATACGCAGTATTTT. It yields the protein CASSWDLPGYPDPADTQYF.

This sequence joins TRBV6-5 and TRBJ1-1; tentative D call: TRBD1 (5 bases). Germline values: CDR1 MNHEY, CDR2 SVGAGI. The CDR3 is 15 residues long. V was trimmed by 6 bases and J by 9 bases, leaving 23 bases between them. CDR3 bases: TGTGCCAGCAGGGACTTGGGACTCCTGAAGGGGCAAGCTTTCTTT. It yields the protein CASRDLGLLKGQAFF.

This clonotype came up a few times. The chain recombines TRBV6-5 with TRBJ1-1; D not certain. The V and J ends lost 7 bases and 3 bases respectively, with 6 bases between them. This CDR3 region has 11 residues. Germline V gene lookup returns CDR1 MNHEY and CDR2 SVGAGI. This CDR3 is CASNSYTEAFF. For the CDR3, the DNA is TGTGCCAGCAACTCTTACACTGAAGCTTTCTTT.

The table lists this clonotype with a few counts. The chain uses TRBV29-1 and TRBJ2-5; maybe TRBD2 (6 bases). The germline V gene encodes CDR1 SQVTM and CDR2 ANQGSEA. Trimming stripped 3 bases from V and 2 bases from J, with 13 bases between. The CDR3 loop spans 14 amino acids. CDR3 amino acids: CSVESGGWQETQYF. The CDR3 bases are TGCAGCGTTGAGAGTGGAGGGTGGCAAGAGACCCAGTACTTC.

This chain links TRBV14 with TRBJ1-1, with unresolved D. CDR1 SGHDN and CDR2 FVKESK come from the germline V gene. The CDR3 sequence is 13 residues long. V lost 4 bases to trimming and J lost 3 bases, with 9 bases between them. The CDR3 reads CASSPRIDTEAFF. The CDR3 DNA reads as TGTGCCAGCAGCCCCCGGATAGACACTGAAGCTTTCTTT.

The chain uses TRBV7-6 and TRBJ2-5, with D possibly called TRBD1 or TRBD2 (5 bases each). CDR1 is SGHVS, CDR2 FNYEAQ, per germline. This CDR3 spans 14 amino acids. Trimming took off 0 bases at V and 4 bases at J, with 9 bases between the two ends. The CDR3 DNA sequence: TGTGCCAGCAGCTTAGCGACAGAGGGAGAGACCCAGTACTTC. As protein: CASSLATEGETQYF.

This chain joins TRBV9 and TRBJ1-2; the D gene is possibly TRBD1 (5 bases). There are 16 residues in the CDR3. V was shortened by 4 bases and J by 3 bases, with 19 bases between the two germline ends. The germline V gene encodes CDR1 SGDLS and CDR2 YYNGEE. DNA of the CDR3: TGTGCCAGCAGCCCCGTATTATATGGGGGGGACTATGGCTACACCTTC. Its translation is CASSPVLYGGDYGYTF.

The genes are TRBV12-3 or TRBV12-4 and TRBJ2-7, with 7 bases fitting TRBD2. The DNA matches TRBJ2-5 better at its end, which makes the J call doubtful. The CDR3 covers 15 residues. The CDR3 DNA reads TGTGCCAGCAGGCTATCCCCGGGACTACTCGAGACCCAGTACTTC. Protein: CASRLSPGLLETQYF.

This chain joins TRBV15 and TRBJ1-5, with 8 bases lining up with TRBD1. This CDR3 comprises 17 residues. V was pared by 4 bases and J by 0 bases, with 8 bases of the junction left unmatched. Germline lookup yields CDR1 LNHNV and CDR2 YYDKDF (reference sequence). CDR3 in amino acids: CATSTRQGTVSNQPQHF. CDR3 nucleotides: TGTGCCACCAGCACCCGACAGGGGACCGTTAGCAATCAGCCCCAGCATTTT.

The J gene is TRBJ2-4, the V gene TRBV7-8; weak D call: TRBD1 (5 bases). The germline CDR1 and CDR2 sequences are SGHVS and FQNEAQ. Trimming took 3 bases from V and 1 from J, leaving 13 bases between them. The length of the CDR3 is 16 residues. The CDR3 here is CASSLTALAAKNIQYF. The CDR3 DNA reads as TGTGCCAGCAGCTTGACAGCTTTAGCTGCCAAAAACATTCAGTACTTC.

This chain links TRBV29-1 with TRBJ2-4, with D possibly matching TRBD1 (5 bases). The CDR3 has 14 residues. V was cut by 7 bases and J by 2 bases, with 15 bases left in between. CDR1 and CDR2 from the germline V gene are SQVTM and ANQGSEA. This CDR3 reads CSGQVKGTKNIQYF. The CDR3 DNA is TGCAGCGGACAAGTTAAGGGGACCAAAAACATTCAGTACTTC.